The clone carrying this T cell receptor beta chain occurred many times. Its specificity is unknown. The germline V gene has CDR1 MDHEN and CDR2 SYDVKM. V lost 4 bases to trimming and J lost 0 bases, with 14 bases between them. The CDR3 is made up of 16 amino acids. Unique molecular identifiers were built into the TCRbeta library. TCRdb ran MiXCR on the PCR reads and lists one entry per CDR3 protein. The sample lists 400,000 to 550,000 distinct CDR3 sequences; about 10% were seen once. This record comes from a study of T-cell reconstitution after alpha-beta-depleted transplantation in children. Study-wide findings and caveats: The authors attributed T-cell counts and diversity one year after transplant mostly to newly produced T cells. Surviving recipient T cells and thymic progenitors accounted for the high day-60 TCRbeta diversity observed in some patients. Reported findings indicate that, about two months after transplant, alpha-beta T cells came from several hundred expanded clones, which were derived from non-depleted graft cells.

The TCR sequence derives from a child under 10 years old with inherited bone marrow failure, due to receive a stem cell transplant. V is TRBV28 and J is TRBJ2-3, with a possible D match to TRBD2 (6 bases). The source material was PBMCs, sampled before TCRalphabeta/CD19-depleted stem cell transplant. CDR3 sequence reads: CASSSPTRTSTDTQYF. CDR3 bases: TGTGCCAGCAGTTCCCCGACTAGAACTAGCACAGATACGCAGTATTTT.